This section outlines one T cell receptor beta chain sequence together with its context. A much larger clonotype is one base distant, so this may be a read error. This specimen comes from a study of OX40 agonist ivuxolimab in advanced cancers. Study context: Partial response was recorded in three patients: one hepatocellular carcinoma and two cutaneous melanoma cases.

CDR1 and CDR2 (germline): KGHSH, LQKENI. The CDR3 is made up of 13 amino acids. TCRdb keeps only in-frame clones here, not all; method: immunoSEQ multiplex PCR. This table holds some 75,000 clones, 70% to 90% found once. The sample consisted of CD4+ or CD8+ T cells sorted from blood, taken in a trial of the OX40 agonist ivuxolimab. V is TRBV18 and J is TRBJ1-2; D is undetermined. The TCR originated in an adult with an advanced solid tumor such as melanoma, head and neck, liver or kidney cancer. Here the CDR3 DNA reads TGTGCCAGCTCACCTGACGGGAACTATGGCCACACCTTC. It translates to CASSPDGNYGHTF.